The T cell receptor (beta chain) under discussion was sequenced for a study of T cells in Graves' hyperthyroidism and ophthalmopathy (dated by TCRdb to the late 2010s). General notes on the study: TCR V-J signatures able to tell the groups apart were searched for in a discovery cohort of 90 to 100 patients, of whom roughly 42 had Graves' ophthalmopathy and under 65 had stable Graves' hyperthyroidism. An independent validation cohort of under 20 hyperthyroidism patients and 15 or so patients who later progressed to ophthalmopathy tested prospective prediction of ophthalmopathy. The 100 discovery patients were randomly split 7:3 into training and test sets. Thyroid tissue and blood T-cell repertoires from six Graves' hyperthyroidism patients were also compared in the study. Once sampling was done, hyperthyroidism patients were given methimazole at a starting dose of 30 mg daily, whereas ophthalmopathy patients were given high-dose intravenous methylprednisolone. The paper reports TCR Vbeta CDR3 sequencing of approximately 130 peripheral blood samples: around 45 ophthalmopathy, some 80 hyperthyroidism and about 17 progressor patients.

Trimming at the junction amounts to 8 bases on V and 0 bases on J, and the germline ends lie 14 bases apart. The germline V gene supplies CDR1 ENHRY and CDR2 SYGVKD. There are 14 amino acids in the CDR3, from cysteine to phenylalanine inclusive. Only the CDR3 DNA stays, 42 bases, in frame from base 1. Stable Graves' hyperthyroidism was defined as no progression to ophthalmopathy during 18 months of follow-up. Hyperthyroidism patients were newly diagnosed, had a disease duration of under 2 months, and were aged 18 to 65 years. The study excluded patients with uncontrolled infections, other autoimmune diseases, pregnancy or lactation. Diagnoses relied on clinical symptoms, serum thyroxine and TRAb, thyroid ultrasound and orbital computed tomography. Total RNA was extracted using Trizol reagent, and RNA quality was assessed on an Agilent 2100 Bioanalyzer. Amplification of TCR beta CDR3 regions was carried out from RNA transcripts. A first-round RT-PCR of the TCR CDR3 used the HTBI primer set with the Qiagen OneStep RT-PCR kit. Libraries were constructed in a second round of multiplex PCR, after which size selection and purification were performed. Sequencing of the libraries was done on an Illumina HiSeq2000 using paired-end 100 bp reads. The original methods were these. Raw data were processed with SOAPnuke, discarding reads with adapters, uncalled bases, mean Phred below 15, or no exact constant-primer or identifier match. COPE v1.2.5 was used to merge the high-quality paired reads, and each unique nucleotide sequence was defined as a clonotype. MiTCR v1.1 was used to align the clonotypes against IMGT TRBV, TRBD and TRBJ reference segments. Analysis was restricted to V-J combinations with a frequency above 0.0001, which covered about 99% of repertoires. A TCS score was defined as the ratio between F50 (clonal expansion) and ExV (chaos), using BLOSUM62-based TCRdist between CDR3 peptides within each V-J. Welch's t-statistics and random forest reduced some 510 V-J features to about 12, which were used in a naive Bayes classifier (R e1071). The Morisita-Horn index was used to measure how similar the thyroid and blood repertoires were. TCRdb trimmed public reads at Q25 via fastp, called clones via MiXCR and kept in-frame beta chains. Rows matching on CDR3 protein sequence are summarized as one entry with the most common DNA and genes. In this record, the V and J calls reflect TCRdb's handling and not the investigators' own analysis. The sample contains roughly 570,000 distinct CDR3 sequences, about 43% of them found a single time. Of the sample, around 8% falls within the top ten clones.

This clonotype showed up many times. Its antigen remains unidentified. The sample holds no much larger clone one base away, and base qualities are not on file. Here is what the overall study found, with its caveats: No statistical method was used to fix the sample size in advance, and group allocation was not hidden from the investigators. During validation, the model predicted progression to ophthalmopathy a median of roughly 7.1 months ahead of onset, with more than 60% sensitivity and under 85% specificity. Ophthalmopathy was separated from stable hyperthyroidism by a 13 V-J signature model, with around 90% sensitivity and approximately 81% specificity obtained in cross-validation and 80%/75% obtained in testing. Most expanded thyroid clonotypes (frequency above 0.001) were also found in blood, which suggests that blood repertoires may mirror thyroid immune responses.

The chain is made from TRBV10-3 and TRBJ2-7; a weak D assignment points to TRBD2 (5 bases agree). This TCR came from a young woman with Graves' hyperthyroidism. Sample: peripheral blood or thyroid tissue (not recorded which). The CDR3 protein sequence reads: CAIEAEDYSYEQYF. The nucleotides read TGTGCCATCGAGGCGGAAGACTACTCCTACGAGCAGTACTTC.